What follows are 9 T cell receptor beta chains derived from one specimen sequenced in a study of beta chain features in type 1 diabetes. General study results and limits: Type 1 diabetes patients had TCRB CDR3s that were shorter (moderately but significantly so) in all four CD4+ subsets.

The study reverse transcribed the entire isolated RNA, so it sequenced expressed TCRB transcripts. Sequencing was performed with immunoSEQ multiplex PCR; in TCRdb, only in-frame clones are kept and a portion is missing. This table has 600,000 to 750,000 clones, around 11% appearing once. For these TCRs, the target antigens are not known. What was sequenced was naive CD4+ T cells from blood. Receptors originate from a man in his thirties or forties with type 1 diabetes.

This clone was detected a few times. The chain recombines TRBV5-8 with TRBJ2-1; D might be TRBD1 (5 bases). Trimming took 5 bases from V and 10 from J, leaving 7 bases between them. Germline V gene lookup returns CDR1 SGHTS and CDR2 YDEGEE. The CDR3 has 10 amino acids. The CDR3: CASRSGEQFF. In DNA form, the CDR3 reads TGTGCCAGCAGATCAGGGGAGCAGTTCTTC.

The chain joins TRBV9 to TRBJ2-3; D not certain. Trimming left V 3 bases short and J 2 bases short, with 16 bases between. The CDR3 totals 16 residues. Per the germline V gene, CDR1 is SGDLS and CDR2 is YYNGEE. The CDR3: CASSGGPPRATDTQYF. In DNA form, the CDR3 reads TGTGCCAGCAGCGGAGGTCCCCCACGCGCCACAGATACGCAGTATTTT.

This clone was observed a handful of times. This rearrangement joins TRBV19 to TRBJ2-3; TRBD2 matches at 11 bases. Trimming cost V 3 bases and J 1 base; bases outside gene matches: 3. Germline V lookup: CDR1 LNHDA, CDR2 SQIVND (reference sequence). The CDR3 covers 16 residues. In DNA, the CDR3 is TGTGCCAGTAGTATGGGGACTAGCGGCGGCACAGATACGCAGTATTTT. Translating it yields CASSMGTSGGTDTQYF.

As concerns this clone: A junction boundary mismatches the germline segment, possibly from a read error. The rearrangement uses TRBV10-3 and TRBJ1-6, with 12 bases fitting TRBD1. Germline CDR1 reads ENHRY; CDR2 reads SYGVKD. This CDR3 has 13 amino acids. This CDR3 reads CAIRGQGASPPHF. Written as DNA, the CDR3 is TGTGCCATCAGGGGACAGGGGGCGTCTCCCCCCCACTTT.

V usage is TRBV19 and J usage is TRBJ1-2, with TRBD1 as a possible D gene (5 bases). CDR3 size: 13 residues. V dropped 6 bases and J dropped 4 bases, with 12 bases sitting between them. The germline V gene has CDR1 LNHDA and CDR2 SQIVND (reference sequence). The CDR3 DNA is TGTGCCAGTAGCCCGGGGCACGGCTATGGCTACACCTTC. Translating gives CASSPGHGYGYTF.

CDR3 nucleotides: TGTGCCAGCTTACAGGGGGACACAGATACGCAGTATTTT. Translation: CASLQGDTDTQYF. The chain recombines TRBV6-1 with TRBJ2-3; TRBD1 agrees at 8 bases. Trimming cost V 8 bases and J 2 bases; bases outside gene matches: 3. In germline, CDR1 is MNHNS, CDR2 SASEGT. This CDR3 spans 13 amino acids.

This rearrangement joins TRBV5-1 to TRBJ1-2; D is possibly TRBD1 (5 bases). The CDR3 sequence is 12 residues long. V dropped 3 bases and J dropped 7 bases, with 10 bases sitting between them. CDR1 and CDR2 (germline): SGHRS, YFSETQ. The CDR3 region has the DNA TGCGCCAGCAGCTCGACAGTTTCTGGCTACACCTTC. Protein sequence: CASSSTVSGYTF.

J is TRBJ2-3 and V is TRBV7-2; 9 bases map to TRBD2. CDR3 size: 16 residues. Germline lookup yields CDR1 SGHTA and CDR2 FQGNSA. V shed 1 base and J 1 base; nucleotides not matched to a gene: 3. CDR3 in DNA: TGTGCCAGCAGCTTAGGTAGCGGGGGAGGCACAGATACGCAGTATTTT. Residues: CASSLGSGGGTDTQYF.

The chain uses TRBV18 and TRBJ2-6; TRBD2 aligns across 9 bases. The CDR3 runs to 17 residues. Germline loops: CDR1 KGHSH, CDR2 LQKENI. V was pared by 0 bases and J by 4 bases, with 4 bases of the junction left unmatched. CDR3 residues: CASSPPGLANGANVLTF. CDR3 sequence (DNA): TGTGCCAGCTCACCACCAGGACTAGCGAACGGGGCCAACGTCCTGACTTTC.